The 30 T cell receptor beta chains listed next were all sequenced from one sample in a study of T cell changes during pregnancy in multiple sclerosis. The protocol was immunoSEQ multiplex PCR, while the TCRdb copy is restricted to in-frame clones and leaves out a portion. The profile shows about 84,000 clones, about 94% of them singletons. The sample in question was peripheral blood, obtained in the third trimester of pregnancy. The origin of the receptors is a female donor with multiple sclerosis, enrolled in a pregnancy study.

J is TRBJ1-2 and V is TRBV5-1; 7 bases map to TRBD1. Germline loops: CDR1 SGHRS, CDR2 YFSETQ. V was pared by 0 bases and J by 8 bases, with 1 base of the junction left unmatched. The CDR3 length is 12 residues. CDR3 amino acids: CASSLDRGGYTF. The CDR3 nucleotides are TGCGCCAGCAGCTTGGACAGGGGAGGCTACACCTTC.

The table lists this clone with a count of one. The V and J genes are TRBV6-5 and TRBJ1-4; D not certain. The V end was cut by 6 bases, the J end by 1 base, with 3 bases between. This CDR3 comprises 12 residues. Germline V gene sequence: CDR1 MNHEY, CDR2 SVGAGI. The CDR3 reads CASSRTNEKLFF. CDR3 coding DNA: TGTGCCAGCAGCCGAACTAATGAAAAACTGTTTTTT.

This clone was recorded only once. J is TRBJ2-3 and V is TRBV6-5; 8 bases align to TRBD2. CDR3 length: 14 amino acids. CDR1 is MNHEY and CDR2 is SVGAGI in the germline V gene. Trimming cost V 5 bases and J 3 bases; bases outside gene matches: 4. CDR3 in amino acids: CASSNGLATDTQYF. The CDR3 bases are TGTGCCAGCAGTAATGGACTAGCAACAGATACGCAGTATTTT.

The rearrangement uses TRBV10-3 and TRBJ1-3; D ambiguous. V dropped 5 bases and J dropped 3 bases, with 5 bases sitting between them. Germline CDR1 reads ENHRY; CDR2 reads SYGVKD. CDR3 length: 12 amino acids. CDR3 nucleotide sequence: TGTGCCATCAGTTCCTATGGAAACACCATATATTTT. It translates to CAISSYGNTIYF.

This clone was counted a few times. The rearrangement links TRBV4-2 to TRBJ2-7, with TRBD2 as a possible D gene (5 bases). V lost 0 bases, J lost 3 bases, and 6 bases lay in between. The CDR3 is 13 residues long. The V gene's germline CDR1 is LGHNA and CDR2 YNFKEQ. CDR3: CASSQERVYEQYF. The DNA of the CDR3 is TGTGCCAGCAGCCAAGAGCGGGTCTACGAGCAGTACTTC.

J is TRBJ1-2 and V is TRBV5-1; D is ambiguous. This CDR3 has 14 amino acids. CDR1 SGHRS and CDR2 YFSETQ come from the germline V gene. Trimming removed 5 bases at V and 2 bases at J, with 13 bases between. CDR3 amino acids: CASRPGSQNYGYTF. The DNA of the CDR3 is TGCGCCAGCAGGCCCGGTTCGCAAAACTATGGCTACACCTTC.

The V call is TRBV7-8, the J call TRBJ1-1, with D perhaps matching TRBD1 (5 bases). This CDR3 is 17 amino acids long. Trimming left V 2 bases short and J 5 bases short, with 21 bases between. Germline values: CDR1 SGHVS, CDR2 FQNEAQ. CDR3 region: CASSLFSLGGGGTEAFF. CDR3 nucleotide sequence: TGTGCCAGCAGCTTATTTTCTTTGGGTGGGGGAGGAACTGAAGCTTTCTTT. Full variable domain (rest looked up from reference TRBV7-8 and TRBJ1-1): GAGVSQSPRYKVAKRGQDVALRCDPISGHVSLFWYQQALGQGPEFLTYFQNEAQLDKSGLPSDRFFAERPEGSVSTLKIQRTQQEDSAVYLCASSLFSLGGGGTEAFFGQGTRLTVV.

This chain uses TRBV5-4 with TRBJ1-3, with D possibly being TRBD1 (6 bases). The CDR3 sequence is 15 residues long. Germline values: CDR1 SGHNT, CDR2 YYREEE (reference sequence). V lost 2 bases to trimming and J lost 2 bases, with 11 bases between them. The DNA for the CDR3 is TGTGCCAGCAGCTTACAGGGTAGTGCTGGAAACACCATATATTTT. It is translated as CASSLQGSAGNTIYF.

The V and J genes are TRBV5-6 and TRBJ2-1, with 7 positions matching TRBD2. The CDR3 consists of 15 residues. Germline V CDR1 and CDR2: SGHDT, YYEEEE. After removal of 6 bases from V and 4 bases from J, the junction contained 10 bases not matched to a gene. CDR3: CASTPGGGSYNEQFF. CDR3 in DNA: TGTGCCAGCACCCCCGGCGGGGGTAGTTACAATGAGCAGTTCTTC.

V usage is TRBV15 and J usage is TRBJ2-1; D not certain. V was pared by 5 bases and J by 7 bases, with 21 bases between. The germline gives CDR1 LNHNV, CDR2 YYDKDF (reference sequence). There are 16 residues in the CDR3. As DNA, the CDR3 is TGTGCCACCAGCTCACTGACCCTTCCTACAGCAAATGAGCAGTTCTTC. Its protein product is CATSSLTLPTANEQFF. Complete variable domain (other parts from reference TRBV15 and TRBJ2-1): DAMVIQNPRYQVTQFGKPVTLSCSQTLNHNVMYWYQQKSSQAPKLLFHYYDKDFNNEADTPDNFQSRRPNTSFCFLDIRSPGLGDTAMYLCATSSLTLPTANEQFFGPGTRLTVL.

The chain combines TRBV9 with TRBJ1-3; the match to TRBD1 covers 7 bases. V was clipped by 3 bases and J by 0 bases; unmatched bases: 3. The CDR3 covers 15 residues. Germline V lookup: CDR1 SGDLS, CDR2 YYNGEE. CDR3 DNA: TGTGCCAGCAGCGCAACAGGGGCCTCTGGAAACACCATATATTTT. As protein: CASSATGASGNTIYF.

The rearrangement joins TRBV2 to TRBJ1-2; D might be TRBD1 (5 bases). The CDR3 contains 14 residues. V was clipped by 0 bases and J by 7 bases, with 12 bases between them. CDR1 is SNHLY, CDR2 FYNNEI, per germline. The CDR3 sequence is CASSEASRRGGYTF. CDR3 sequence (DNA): TGTGCCAGCAGTGAAGCGTCTAGGAGGGGTGGCTACACCTTC.

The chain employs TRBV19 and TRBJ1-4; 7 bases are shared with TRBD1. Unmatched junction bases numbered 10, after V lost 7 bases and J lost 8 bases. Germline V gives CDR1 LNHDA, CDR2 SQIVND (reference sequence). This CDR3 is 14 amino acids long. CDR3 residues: CASTNRDSLEKLFF. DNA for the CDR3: TGTGCCAGTACCAATAGGGACAGTTTGGAAAAACTGTTTTTT.

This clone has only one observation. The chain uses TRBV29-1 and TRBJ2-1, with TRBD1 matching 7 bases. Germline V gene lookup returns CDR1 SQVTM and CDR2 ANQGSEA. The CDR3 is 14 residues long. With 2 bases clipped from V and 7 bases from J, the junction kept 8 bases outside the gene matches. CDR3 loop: CSVELVTGSNEQFF. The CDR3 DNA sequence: TGCAGCGTTGAACTTGTGACAGGGTCTAATGAGCAGTTCTTC.

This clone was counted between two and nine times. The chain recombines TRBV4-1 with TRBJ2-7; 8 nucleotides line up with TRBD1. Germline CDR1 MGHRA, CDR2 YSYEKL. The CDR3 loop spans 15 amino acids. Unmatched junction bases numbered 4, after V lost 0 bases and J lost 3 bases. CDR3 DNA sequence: TGCGCCAGCAGCCAAGAGACAGGACAGGGCTACGAGCAGTACTTC. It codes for CASSQETGQGYEQYF.

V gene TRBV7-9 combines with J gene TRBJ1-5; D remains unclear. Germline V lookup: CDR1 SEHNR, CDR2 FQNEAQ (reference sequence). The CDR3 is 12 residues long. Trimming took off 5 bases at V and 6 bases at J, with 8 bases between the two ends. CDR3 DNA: TGTGCCAGCAGCCCCATAGTTCAGCCCCAGCATTTT. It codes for CASSPIVQPQHF. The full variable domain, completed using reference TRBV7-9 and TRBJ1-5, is DTGVSQNPRHKITKRGQNVTFRCDPISEHNRLYWYRQTLGQGPEFLTYFQNEAQLEKSRLLSDRFSAERPKGSFSTLEIQRTEQGDSAMYLCASSPIVQPQHFGDGTRLSIL.

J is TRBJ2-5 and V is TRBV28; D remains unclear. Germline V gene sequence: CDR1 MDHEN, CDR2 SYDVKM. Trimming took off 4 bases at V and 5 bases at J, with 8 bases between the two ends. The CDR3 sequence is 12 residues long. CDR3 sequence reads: CASSSPTETQYF. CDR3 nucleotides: TGTGCCAGCAGTTCCCCGACTGAGACCCAGTACTTC.

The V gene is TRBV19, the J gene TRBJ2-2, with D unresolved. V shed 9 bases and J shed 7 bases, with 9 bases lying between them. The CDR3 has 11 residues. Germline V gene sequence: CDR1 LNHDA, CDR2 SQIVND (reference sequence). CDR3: CASSYGGELFF. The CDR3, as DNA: TGTGCCAGCTCCTACGGCGGGGAGCTGTTTTTT.

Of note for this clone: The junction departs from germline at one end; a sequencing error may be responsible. In DNA form, the CDR3 reads TGTGCCAGCAGCGAAGGGTCGGGGTTAGGCTACACCTTC. This translates into CASSEGSGLGYTF. The J gene is TRBJ1-2, the V gene TRBV6-1; no clear D gene. Germline CDR1 MNHNS, CDR2 SASEGT. This CDR3 spans 13 amino acids.

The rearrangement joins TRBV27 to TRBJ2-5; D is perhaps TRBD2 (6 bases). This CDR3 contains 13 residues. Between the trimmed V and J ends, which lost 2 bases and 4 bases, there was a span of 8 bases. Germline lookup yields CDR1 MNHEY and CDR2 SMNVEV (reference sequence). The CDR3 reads CASSLGGRETQYF. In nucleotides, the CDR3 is TGTGCCAGCAGTTTAGGGGGGAGAGAGACCCAGTACTTC.

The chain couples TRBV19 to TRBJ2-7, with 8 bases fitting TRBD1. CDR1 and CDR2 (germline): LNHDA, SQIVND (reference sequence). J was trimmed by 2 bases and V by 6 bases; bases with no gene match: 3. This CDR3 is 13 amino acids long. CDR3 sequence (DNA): TGTGCCAGTAGCGGACAGGGCACCTACGAGCAGTACTTC. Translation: CASSGQGTYEQYF. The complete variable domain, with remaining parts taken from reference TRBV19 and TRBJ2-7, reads DGGITQSPKYLFRKEGQNVTLSCEQNLNHDAMYWYRQDPGQGLRLIYYSQIVNDFQKGDIAEGYSVSREKKESFPLTVTSAQKNPTAFYLCASSGQGTYEQYFGPGTRLTVT.

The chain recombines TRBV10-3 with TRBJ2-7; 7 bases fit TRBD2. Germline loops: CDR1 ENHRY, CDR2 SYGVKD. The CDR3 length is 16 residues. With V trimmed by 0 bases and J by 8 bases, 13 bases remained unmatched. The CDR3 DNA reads TGTGCCATCAGTGAGTCCTCTAGCGGTTCACCGGGGAAGCAGTACTTC. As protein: CAISESSSGSPGKQYF.

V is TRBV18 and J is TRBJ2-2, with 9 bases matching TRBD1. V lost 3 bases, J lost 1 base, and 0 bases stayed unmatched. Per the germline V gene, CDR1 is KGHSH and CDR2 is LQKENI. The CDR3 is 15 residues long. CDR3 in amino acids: CASSPGQGNTGELFF. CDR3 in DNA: TGTGCCAGCTCACCGGGACAGGGGAACACCGGGGAGCTGTTTTTT. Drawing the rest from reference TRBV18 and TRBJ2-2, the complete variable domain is NAGVMQNPRHLVRRRGQEARLRCSPMKGHSHVYWYRQLPEEGLKFMVYLQKENIIDESGMPKERFSAEFPKEGPSILRIQQVVRGDSAAYFCASSPGQGNTGELFFGEGSRLTVL.

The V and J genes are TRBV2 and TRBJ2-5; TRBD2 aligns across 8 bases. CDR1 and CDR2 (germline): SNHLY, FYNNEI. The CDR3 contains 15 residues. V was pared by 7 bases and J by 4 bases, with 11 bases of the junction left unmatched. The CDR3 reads CASNAHPGGLETQYF. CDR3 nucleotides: TGTGCCAGCAACGCCCACCCGGGGGGGTTAGAGACCCAGTACTTC.

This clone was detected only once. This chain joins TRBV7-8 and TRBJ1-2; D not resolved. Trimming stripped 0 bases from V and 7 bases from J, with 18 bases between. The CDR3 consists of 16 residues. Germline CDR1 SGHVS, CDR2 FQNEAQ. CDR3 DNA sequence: TGTGCCAGCAGCTTAGCGCCGGCGCGGAGACTATCTGGCTACACCTTC. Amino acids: CASSLAPARRLSGYTF.

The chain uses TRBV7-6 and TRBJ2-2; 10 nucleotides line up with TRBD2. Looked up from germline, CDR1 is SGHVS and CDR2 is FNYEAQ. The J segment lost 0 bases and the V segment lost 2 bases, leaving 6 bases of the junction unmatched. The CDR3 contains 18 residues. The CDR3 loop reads CASSLWVAGGSNTGELFF. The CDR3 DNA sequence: TGTGCCAGCAGCTTATGGGTAGCGGGGGGATCGAACACCGGGGAGCTGTTTTTT.

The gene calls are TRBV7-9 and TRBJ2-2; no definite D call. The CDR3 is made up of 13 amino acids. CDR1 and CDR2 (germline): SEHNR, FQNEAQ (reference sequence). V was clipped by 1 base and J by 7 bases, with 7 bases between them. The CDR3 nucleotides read TGTGCCAGCAGCTTAGACTTCGGCGGGGAGCTGTTTTTT. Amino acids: CASSLDFGGELFF.

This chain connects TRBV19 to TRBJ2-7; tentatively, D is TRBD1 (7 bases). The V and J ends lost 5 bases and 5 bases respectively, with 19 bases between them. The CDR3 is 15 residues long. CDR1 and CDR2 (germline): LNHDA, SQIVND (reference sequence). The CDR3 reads CASSLGRQGGHEQYF. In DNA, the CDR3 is TGTGCCAGTAGTCTGGGACGACAGGGAGGCCACGAGCAGTACTTC.

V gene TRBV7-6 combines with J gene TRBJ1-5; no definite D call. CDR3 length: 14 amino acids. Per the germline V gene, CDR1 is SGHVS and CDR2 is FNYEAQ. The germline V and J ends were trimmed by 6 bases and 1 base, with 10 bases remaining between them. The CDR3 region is CASSREMSNQPQHF. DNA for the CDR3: TGTGCCAGCAGTCGGGAGATGAGCAATCAGCCCCAGCATTTT.

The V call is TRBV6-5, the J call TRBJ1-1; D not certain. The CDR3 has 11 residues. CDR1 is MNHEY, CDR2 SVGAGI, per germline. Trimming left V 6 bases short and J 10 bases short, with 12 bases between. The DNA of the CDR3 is TGTGCCAGCAGCCCTCGGTCAGGAGCTTTCTTT. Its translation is CASSPRSGAFF.